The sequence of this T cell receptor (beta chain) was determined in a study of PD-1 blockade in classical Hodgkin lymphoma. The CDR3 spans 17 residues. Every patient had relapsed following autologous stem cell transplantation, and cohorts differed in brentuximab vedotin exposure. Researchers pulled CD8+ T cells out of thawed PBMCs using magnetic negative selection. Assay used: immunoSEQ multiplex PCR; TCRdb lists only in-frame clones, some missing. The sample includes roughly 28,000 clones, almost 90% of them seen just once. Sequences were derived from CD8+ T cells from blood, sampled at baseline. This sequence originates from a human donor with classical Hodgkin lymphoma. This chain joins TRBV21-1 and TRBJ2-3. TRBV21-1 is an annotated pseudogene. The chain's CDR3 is CASSIHTARPTTDTQYF. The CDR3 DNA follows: TGTGCCAGCAGCATCCATACGGCTCGACCAACCACAGATACGCAGTATTTT.